This T cell receptor (beta chain) appears in the sequencing data of a study of blood T cell repertoires in COVID-19. Study context: Material from acute and convalescent COVID-19 was sourced from the United States, Italy and Spain. PBMCs, B-cell-depleted T cells, or T cells provided the cDNA or gDNA that made up the material.

Original handling: Cell counts per sample came from amplifying reference gene primers. Profiling relied on immunoSEQ multiplex PCR, and the TCRdb table lists in-frame clones only, not all of them. The V and J calls and clone size come from that table; D and trimming were worked out from the DNA. The sample carries over 120,000 clones, over 65% recorded once. From germline, CDR1 is MDHEN and CDR2 SYDVKM. V trimming: 5 bases; J trimming: 6 bases; junction bases outside the gene matches: 10. This CDR3 has 16 amino acids. This TCR came from a human donor in a cohort sampled during active COVID-19. This chain connects TRBV28 to TRBJ2-2; 9 bases are shared with TRBD1. The sequenced material came from peripheral blood. The CDR3 spells CASSLGTGLRAGELFF. In nucleotides, the CDR3 is TGTGCCAGCAGTCTCGGGACAGGGCTGAGGGCCGGGGAGCTGTTTTTT.